The 7 T cell receptor beta chains listed next were all sequenced from one sample in a study of early stage breast cancer tumors. Only in-frame clones appear in the TCRdb table, and some are missing; sequencing was by immunoSEQ multiplex PCR. This table holds 65,000 to 75,000 clones, more than 70% found once. Source material: blood. The source of these receptors is a person aged 40-50 years with breast cancer.

The V gene is TRBV19, the J gene TRBJ1-3; D is perhaps TRBD1 (5 bases). V lost 6 bases to trimming and J lost 3 bases, with 12 bases between them. Per the germline V gene, CDR1 is LNHDA and CDR2 is SQIVND (reference sequence). CDR3 size: 14 residues. The CDR3 DNA is TGTGCCAGTAGCCGACGGGGGGTTGGAAACACCATATATTTT. This codes for CASSRRGVGNTIYF. Drawing the rest from reference TRBV19 and TRBJ1-3, the complete variable domain is DGGITQSPKYLFRKEGQNVTLSCEQNLNHDAMYWYRQDPGQGLRLIYYSQIVNDFQKGDIAEGYSVSREKKESFPLTVTSAQKNPTAFYLCASSRRGVGNTIYFGEGSWLTVV.

The rearrangement uses TRBV28 and TRBJ2-3; tentatively, D is TRBD1 (5 bases). V gave up 7 bases and J gave up 2 bases, with 10 bases separating them. The CDR3 totals 13 residues. The germline V gene encodes CDR1 MDHEN and CDR2 SYDVKM. The CDR3 spells CASTETVTDTQYF. CDR3 DNA: TGTGCCAGCACCGAGACAGTCACAGATACGCAGTATTTT.

J is TRBJ2-1 and V is TRBV11-1, with a tentative D call TRBD2 (5 bases). Germline assignment: CDR1 SGHAT and CDR2 FQDESV (reference sequence). The V end lost 3 bases, the J end lost 7 bases, and 13 bases lay between the germline ends. The CDR3 is 14 residues long. Here the CDR3 reads CASSFRGWENEQFF. DNA for the CDR3: TGTGCCAGCAGCTTTAGAGGGTGGGAAAATGAGCAGTTCTTC.

The chain recombines TRBV7-2 with TRBJ1-2, with 8 positions matching TRBD1. The CDR3 consists of 14 residues. Germline V gene sequence: CDR1 SGHTA, CDR2 FQGNSA. After removal of 4 bases from V and 7 bases from J, the junction contained 8 bases not matched to a gene. The CDR3 DNA sequence: TGTGCCAGCAGCTCGGGGGGACAGGTTGGTGGCTACACCTTC. Translating it yields CASSSGGQVGGYTF.

The V and J genes are TRBV18 and TRBJ2-1; no definite D call. The CDR3 has 13 amino acids. The germline V and J ends were trimmed by 2 bases and 5 bases, with 7 bases remaining between them. Germline-derived CDR1 and CDR2 are KGHSH and LQKENI. The CDR3 nucleotides read TGTGCCAGCTCACCAGGCACACACAATGAGCAGTTCTTC. As protein: CASSPGTHNEQFF.

The V and J genes are TRBV11-2 and TRBJ2-5, with 9 bases aligning to TRBD2. J gave up 2 bases and V 4 bases, and 5 bases lay outside the gene matches. CDR1 is SGHAT, CDR2 FQNNGV, per germline. The CDR3 covers 15 residues. CDR3 loop: CASSSGLAPQETQYF. DNA of the CDR3: TGTGCCAGCAGCTCGGGACTAGCCCCTCAAGAGACCCAGTACTTC.

The chain is built from TRBV15 and TRBJ1-1; weak D call: TRBD1 (5 bases). There are 17 residues in the CDR3. Trimming left V 0 bases short and J 5 bases short, with 19 bases between. The germline gives CDR1 LNHNV, CDR2 YYDKDF (reference sequence). The CDR3 DNA reads TGTGCCACCAGCAGAGATCTGTTGAAAAGGGGCCGGACTGAAGCTTTCTTT. Amino acid sequence: CATSRDLLKRGRTEAFF.